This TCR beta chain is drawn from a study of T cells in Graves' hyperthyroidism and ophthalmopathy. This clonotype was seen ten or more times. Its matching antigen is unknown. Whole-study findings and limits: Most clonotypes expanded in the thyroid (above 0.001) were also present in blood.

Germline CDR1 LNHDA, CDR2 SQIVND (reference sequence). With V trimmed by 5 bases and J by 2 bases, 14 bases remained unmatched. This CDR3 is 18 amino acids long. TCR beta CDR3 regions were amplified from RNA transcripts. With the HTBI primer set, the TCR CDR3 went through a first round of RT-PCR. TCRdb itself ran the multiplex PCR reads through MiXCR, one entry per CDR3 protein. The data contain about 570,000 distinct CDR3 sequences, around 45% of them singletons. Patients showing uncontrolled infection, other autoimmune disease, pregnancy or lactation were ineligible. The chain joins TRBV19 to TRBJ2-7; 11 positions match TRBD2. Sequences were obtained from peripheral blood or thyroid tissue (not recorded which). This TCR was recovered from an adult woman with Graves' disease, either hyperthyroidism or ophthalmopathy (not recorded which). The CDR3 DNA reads TGTGCCAGTAGTTCGATCCGTCGGGGGACTAGCGGTACCTACGAGCAGTACTTC. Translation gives CASSSIRRGTSGTYEQYF.